The 22 T cell receptor beta chains presented below share a single source sample, sequenced in a study of CD8+CD57+ T cells in acquired aplastic anemia. Sequenced patients had shown CD8+CD57+ cell expansion by flow cytometry. The study profiled TCR beta VDJ and CDR3 using genomic DNA as template. TCRdb itself ran the reads through MiXCR, one entry per CDR3 protein. This sample has hundreds of thousands of distinct CDR3 sequences, with approximately 57% found just once. The sequenced sample consisted of sorted CD4+, CD8+, or CD8+CD57+ T cells (not recorded which) from PBMCs. Every receptor here comes from a human donor with aplastic anemia.

This clonotype was counted a single time. The rearrangement links TRBV19 to TRBJ1-6, with a possible D match to TRBD1 (6 bases). The length of the CDR3 is 15 residues. The germline V gene encodes CDR1 LNHDA and CDR2 SQIVND (reference sequence). Trimming removed 6 bases from V and 7 bases from J, with 16 bases in between. The CDR3 region has the DNA TGTGCCAGTAGCGCGACAGGAATTAGGAATTCACCCCTCCACTTT. Its protein product is CASSATGIRNSPLHF.

The chain has TRBV7-6 and TRBJ2-1; 9 nucleotides agree with TRBD2. V shed 0 bases, J shed 8 bases, and the junction held 8 bases outside the gene matches. The CDR3 has 16 amino acids. CDR1 SGHVS and CDR2 FNYEAQ come from the germline V gene. Here the CDR3 reads CASSLASSGRTHEQFF. CDR3 nucleotide sequence: TGTGCCAGCAGCTTAGCCTCCAGCGGGAGGACCCATGAGCAGTTCTTC.

CDR3 nucleotide sequence: TGTGCCAGCAGCTTAGAGGGACAGGGATTCTACGAGCAGTACTTC. Protein product: CASSLEGQGFYEQYF. The genes are TRBV7-9 and TRBJ2-7; 9 nucleotides line up with TRBD1. J gave up 3 bases and V 1 base, and 4 bases lay outside the gene matches. This CDR3 has 15 amino acids. The germline V gene encodes CDR1 SEHNR and CDR2 FQNEAQ (reference sequence).

V is TRBV2 and J is TRBJ1-1; 7 bases agree with TRBD1. CDR1 SNHLY and CDR2 FYNNEI come from the germline V gene. This CDR3 is 13 amino acids long. V trimming: 7 bases; J trimming: 10 bases; junction bases outside the gene matches: 12. The CDR3 nucleotides are TGTGCCAGCAAAGGCAGGGGGTTGAGTGGAGCTTTCTTT. It is translated as CASKGRGLSGAFF.

The sample holds many counts of this clonotype. This sequence joins TRBV12-3 or TRBV12-4 and TRBJ1-2; no definite D call. The V end lost 4 bases, the J end lost 2 bases, and 8 bases lay between the germline ends. The CDR3 has 13 amino acids. The CDR3 loop is CASSSPANYGYTF. The CDR3 nucleotides are TGTGCCAGCAGTTCCCCGGCAAACTATGGCTACACCTTC.

The chain employs TRBV7-9 and TRBJ1-1; 7 bases line up with TRBD1. The CDR3 totals 13 residues. Per the germline V gene, CDR1 is SEHNR and CDR2 is FQNEAQ (reference sequence). V lost 0 bases to trimming and J lost 8 bases; unmatched junction nucleotides: 3. CDR3 in amino acids: CASSLAGQEEAFF. The CDR3 nucleotides read TGTGCCAGCAGCTTAGCCGGACAGGAAGAAGCTTTCTTT.

The rearrangement uses TRBV10-3 and TRBJ1-3, with no clear D. The V and J ends lost 4 bases and 3 bases respectively, with 4 bases between them. Germline CDR1 reads ENHRY; CDR2 reads SYGVKD. CDR3 length: 12 residues. CDR3 sequence reads: CAISADGNTIYF. CDR3 nucleotide sequence: TGTGCCATCAGTGCAGATGGAAACACCATATATTTT.

V is TRBV2 and J is TRBJ1-3; D is uncertain. The V gene lost 4 bases and the J gene lost 0 bases, with 13 bases spanning the gap. Per the germline V gene, CDR1 is SNHLY and CDR2 is FYNNEI. The CDR3 consists of 16 residues. CDR3 protein: CASSARSISSGNTIYF. The CDR3 nucleotides read TGTGCCAGCAGTGCCAGGAGCATTTCCTCTGGAAACACCATATATTTT.

This clonotype was observed a few times. The J gene is TRBJ1-5, the V gene TRBV10-3; TRBD1 agrees at 8 bases. The CDR3 is 17 amino acids. V dropped 0 bases and J dropped 6; count of bases not matched to a gene: 10. Germline V lookup: CDR1 ENHRY, CDR2 SYGVKD. The CDR3 DNA reads as TGTGCCATCAGTGAGTCCCTCGCGGCAGGGGGCACTCAGCCCCAGCATTTT. Translating gives CAISESLAAGGTQPQHF.

This clonotype was recorded many times. The V gene is TRBV5-1, the J gene TRBJ2-5; no reliable D call. CDR1 and CDR2 from the germline V gene are SGHRS and YFSETQ. This CDR3 has 16 amino acids. V was clipped by 4 bases and J by 1 base, with 17 bases between them. DNA of the CDR3: TGCGCCAGCAGCCTGGATGTGAACTCCGGCCAAGAGACCCAGTACTTC. Its protein product is CASSLDVNSGQETQYF.

This clonotype was picked up a small number of times. This chain connects TRBV12-3 or TRBV12-4 to TRBJ2-7, with D perhaps TRBD1 (5 bases). This CDR3 has 12 residues. Trimming removed 3 bases from V and 11 bases from J, with 14 bases in between. The CDR3 region is CASSFGRTMKYF. The DNA for the CDR3 is TGTGCCAGCAGTTTCGGCCGGACAATGAAGTACTTC.

About this clonotype: Sequence at one end of the junction differs from germline and may be a read error. The chain carries TRBV7-9 and TRBJ2-7; D gene ambiguous. The germline V gene encodes CDR1 SEHNR and CDR2 FQNEAQ (reference sequence). CDR3 length equals 13 residues. For the CDR3, the DNA is TGTGCCAGCAGTTTAGGACGGACCTACGAGCAGTACTTC. Translation gives CASSLGRTYEQYF.

The table lists this clonotype with a few counts. The chain carries TRBV19 and TRBJ2-6; 7 nucleotides line up with TRBD1. Trimming at V came to 7 bases and at J to 0 bases, leaving 9 bases not matched to a gene. Germline V gives CDR1 LNHDA, CDR2 SQIVND (reference sequence). This CDR3 spans 17 amino acids. CDR3 amino acids: CASKTTGPNSGANVLTF. CDR3 sequence (DNA): TGTGCCAGTAAGACGACAGGGCCAAACTCTGGGGCCAACGTCCTGACTTTC.

This chain uses TRBV11-1 with TRBJ1-2; no definite D call. The germline V gene encodes CDR1 SGHAT and CDR2 FQDESV (reference sequence). This CDR3 has 15 amino acids. V lost 4 bases and J 0 bases, leaving 12 bases between the germline ends. This CDR3 is CASSWWRAPNYGYTF. The CDR3 bases are TGTGCCAGCAGCTGGTGGAGGGCCCCTAACTATGGCTACACCTTC.

V usage is TRBV12-3 or TRBV12-4 and J usage is TRBJ2-1; weak D call: TRBD1 (6 bases). The V end lost 4 bases, the J end lost 4 bases, and 8 bases lay between the germline ends. CDR3 length equals 13 residues. CDR3 in DNA: TGTGCCAGCAGTTCAGGGGTATACAATGAGCAGTTCTTC. Its translation is CASSSGVYNEQFF.

Details on this clonotype: The junction differs from germline at one of its ends, possibly a read error. The chain joins TRBV19 to TRBJ1-6; D gene unclear. CDR1 is LNHDA, CDR2 SQIVND, per germline (reference sequence). CDR3 length: 14 amino acids. The DNA of the CDR3 is TGTGCCAGTAGTATGATCTTTCAATCTGGCGCCCTCCACTTC. Translated, it gives CASSMIFQSGALHF.

V gene TRBV24-1 combines with J gene TRBJ1-1; D remains unclear. This CDR3 spans 15 amino acids. Looked up from germline, CDR1 is KGHDR and CDR2 is SFDVKD. V lost 3 bases, J lost 1 base, and 11 bases lay in between. CDR3 DNA: TGTGCCACCAGTGATAGAGAGGGTGGGAACACTGAAGCTTTCTTT. Encoded protein: CATSDREGGNTEAFF.

V usage is TRBV19 and J usage is TRBJ1-2; D call uncertain. The CDR3 is 12 amino acids. Trimming left V 6 bases short and J 4 bases short, with 9 bases between. Germline V lookup: CDR1 LNHDA, CDR2 SQIVND (reference sequence). CDR3 sequence (DNA): TGTGCCAGTAGCCAACAGACCTATGGCTACACCTTC. It specifies CASSQQTYGYTF.

This chain connects TRBV7-2 to TRBJ2-2, with a weak D call TRBD1 (6 bases). V dropped 6 bases and J dropped 0 bases, with 11 bases sitting between them. The CDR3 runs 15 residues. Germline CDR1 is SGHTA and CDR2 is FQGNSA. Here the CDR3 reads CASRHGTPNTGELFF. The CDR3 DNA reads as TGTGCCAGCAGACACGGGACACCGAACACCGGGGAGCTGTTTTTT.

CDR3 nucleotide sequence: TGTGCCAGCAGCTTACTCCGGGGCAGGCAAGAGACCCAGTACTTC. Translated, it gives CASSLLRGRQETQYF. The chain recombines TRBV7-6 with TRBJ2-5; D could derive from TRBD1 or TRBD2 (5 bases each). This CDR3 is built from 15 residues. Germline CDR1 reads SGHVS; CDR2 reads FNYEAQ. The ends were cut back, 2 bases at V and 2 bases at J, with 12 bases in the middle.

Ten or more counts support this clonotype. The chain combines TRBV2 with TRBJ1-1; D is unclear. Germline assignment: CDR1 SNHLY and CDR2 FYNNEI. V lost 1 base and J 2 bases, leaving 14 bases between the germline ends. The CDR3 loop spans 16 amino acids. CDR3 sequence reads: CASSEVFGLTNTEAFF. CDR3 nucleotides: TGTGCCAGCAGTGAAGTCTTTGGACTGACTAACACTGAAGCTTTCTTT.

This clonotype was seen only once. One end of the junction is discordant with germline, which a read error may explain. The CDR3: CASSQGERMNTGAFF. CDR3 coding DNA: TGCGCCAGCAGCCAAGGGGAAAGGATGAACACTGGAGCTTTCTTT. The chain couples TRBV4-3 to TRBJ2-2; D remains ambiguous. The end of the DNA fits TRBJ1-1 better, so the J call may be wrong. CDR1 is LGHNA and CDR2 is YSLEER in the germline V gene. The CDR3 has 15 amino acids.